This T cell receptor (beta chain) was recovered during a study of shared clonotypes between healthy human individuals. The CDR3 extends over 12 amino acids. CDR1 and CDR2 from the germline V gene are MDHEN and SYDVKM. V shed 4 bases and J shed 4 bases, with 7 bases lying between them. Data came from immunoSEQ multiplex PCR; TCRdb stores just in-frame clones and leaves some out. The table has roughly 96,000 clones, around 47% seen once; the top ten hold approximately 16%. This clone was seen a handful of times. What was sequenced was PBMCs. The receptor comes from a woman aged 40 to 50 in good health. Some clones in this sample may be carry-over from other donors' samples. The chain combines TRBV28 with TRBJ1-2; D possibly corresponds to TRBD1 (5 bases). This chain's CDR3 is CASSSRVYGYTF. CDR3 nucleotides: TGTGCCAGCAGTTCCAGGGTCTATGGCTACACCTTC.